The 13 T cell receptor beta chains below come from one sample, sequenced in a study of a mutant IDH1 vaccine in newly diagnosed glioma (dated by TCRdb to the early 2020s). Interpreted using the paper, the time point label stands for: baseline, week 1 (first vaccination visit). The treatment or condition label, read with the paper, signifies: pre-vaccination baseline after standard-of-care therapy. Library generation was performed with the immunoSEQ multiplex PCR assay. Not all clones reach the TCRdb copy of this immuneACCESS table, which keeps in-frame sequences only. Checked studies attribute under half of the gap to unresolved V genes and leave the rest unexplained. For this sample the table gives more than 50,000 clones, of which 80% to 90% were detected only once. Together, the top ten hold around 3% of the sample. The sample was PBMCs, taken from a glioma patient treated with radiotherapy, temozolomide or both. Receptors were obtained from a young man with glioma.

The chain links TRBV7-6 to TRBJ2-7, with D possibly matching TRBD1 (6 bases). From germline, CDR1 is SGHVS and CDR2 FNYEAQ. Trimming stripped 10 bases from V and 4 bases from J, with 17 bases between. This CDR3 has 13 residues. CDR3 bases: TGTGCCATCTCCCTGGACAGAACTTACGAGCAGTACTTC. The encoded protein is CAISLDRTYEQYF.

The chain has TRBV2 and TRBJ1-5; a possible D gene is TRBD1 (5 bases). Trimming pared 6 bases from V and 7 bases from J, leaving 19 bases between. CDR1 and CDR2 from the germline V gene are SNHLY and FYNNEI. CDR3 size: 15 residues. The CDR3 region is CASRDRGLQEQPQHF. Written as DNA, the CDR3 is TGTGCCAGCAGGGATAGGGGCCTCCAGGAGCAGCCCCAGCATTTT. Together with reference TRBV2 and TRBJ1-5, the CDR3 gives the full variable domain: EPEVTQTPSHQVTQMGQEVILRCVPISNHLYFYWYRQILGQKVEFLVSFYNNEISEKSEIFDDQFSVERPDGSNFTLKIRSTKLEDSAMYFCASRDRGLQEQPQHFGDGTRLSIL.

This chain connects TRBV6-6 to TRBJ2-7; TRBD1 is a possible D gene (6 bases). Trimming took 5 bases from V and 2 from J, leaving 13 bases between them. The CDR3 loop spans 14 amino acids. Germline CDR1 MNHNY, CDR2 SVGAGI (reference sequence). Here the CDR3 DNA reads TGTGCCAGCAGTCCAACGACAGGAACCTACGAGCAGTACTTC. Amino acids: CASSPTTGTYEQYF.

The chain recombines TRBV5-6 with TRBJ2-1; 7 bases agree with TRBD1. This CDR3 has 16 residues. V was clipped by 2 bases and J by 3 bases; unmatched bases: 8. CDR1 is SGHDT, CDR2 YYEEEE, per germline. The CDR3 DNA follows: TGTGCCAGCAGCTTACAACAGGGGAGAATCTACAATGAGCAGTTCTTC. The encoded protein is CASSLQQGRIYNEQFF.

This chain joins TRBV29-1 and TRBJ1-4; 9 positions match TRBD1. The CDR3 runs to 13 residues. Germline values: CDR1 SQVTM, CDR2 ANQGSEA. The junction had 7 bases not matched to a gene; V was cut back by 6 bases and J by 8 bases. The CDR3 DNA sequence: TGCAGCGTCGGCGACAGGGGGGGCGAAAAACTGTTTTTT. It yields the protein CSVGDRGGEKLFF. The full variable domain, with the rest looked up from reference TRBV29-1 and TRBJ1-4, is SAVISQKPSRDICQRGTSLTIQCQVDSQVTMMFWYRQQPGQSLTLIATANQGSEATYESGFVIDKFPISRPNLTFSTLTVSNMSPEDSSIYLCSVGDRGGEKLFFGSGTQLSVL.

The rearrangement links TRBV6-5 to TRBJ2-1; D is tentatively TRBD1 or TRBD2 (5 bases each). The ends were cut back, 2 bases at V and 6 bases at J, with 11 bases in the middle. Germline V CDR1 and CDR2: MNHEY, SVGAGI. The CDR3 covers 14 residues. The CDR3 DNA is TGTGCCAGCAGTTACGGGGCTGGAGGCAATGAGCAGTTCTTC. It specifies CASSYGAGGNEQFF.

This clone was counted only a few times. The chain uses TRBV5-6 and TRBJ1-1, with D possibly being TRBD1 (5 bases). V was shortened by 3 bases and J by 1 base, with 13 bases between the two germline ends. Germline values: CDR1 SGHDT, CDR2 YYEEEE. CDR3 length equals 15 residues. The CDR3: CASSWLGRSNTEAFF. In DNA, the CDR3 is TGTGCCAGCAGCTGGCTGGGACGGTCGAACACTGAAGCTTTCTTT.

The chain links TRBV9 to TRBJ1-2; a possible D gene is TRBD1 (6 bases). Germline CDR1 SGDLS, CDR2 YYNGEE. The CDR3 is 18 amino acids. The germline V and J ends were trimmed by 3 bases and 6 bases, with 27 bases remaining between them. The DNA for the CDR3 is TGTGCCAGCAGCGCCACAAACGGACAGAGGGGTTGGCTCGATGGCTACACCTTC. This translates into CASSATNGQRGWLDGYTF. Looking up the rest from reference TRBV9 and TRBJ1-2 gives the full variable domain: DSGVTQTPKHLITATGQRVTLRCSPRSGDLSVYWYQQSLDQGLQFLIQYYNGEERAKGNILERFSAQQFPDLHSELNLSSLELGDSALYFCASSATNGQRGWLDGYTFGSGTRLTVV.

V and J are TRBV7-2 and TRBJ2-1; the D is unclear. Germline CDR1 reads SGHTA; CDR2 reads FQGNSA. The CDR3 is 13 amino acids. V was clipped by 2 bases and J by 7 bases, with 9 bases between them. CDR3 DNA: TGTGCCAGCAGCTTATATAGAACGAATGAGCAGTTCTTC. Translated: CASSLYRTNEQFF.

This clone has a handful of counts. The CDR3, as DNA: TGCGCCAGCAGCCCGACGACCGGGAACACTGAAGCTTTCTTT. This gives the protein CASSPTTGNTEAFF. V gene TRBV5-1 combines with J gene TRBJ1-1; D not resolved. V lost 4 bases and J lost 1, with 11 bases in between. The CDR3 is 14 amino acids. Per the germline V gene, CDR1 is SGHRS and CDR2 is YFSETQ.

The chain uses TRBV5-1 and TRBJ2-3; 11 positions match TRBD2. Per the germline V gene, CDR1 is SGHRS and CDR2 is YFSETQ. V was clipped by 7 bases and J by 3 bases; unmatched bases: 7. This CDR3 is 15 amino acids long. DNA for the CDR3: TGCGCCAGCGCTGTAGCGGGGGGGCGGACAGATACGCAGTATTTT. Its protein is CASAVAGGRTDTQYF.

This clone was recorded a few times. The sample contains more than one DNA sequence encoding this CDR3. This rearrangement joins TRBV18 to TRBJ2-1, with a weak D call TRBD2 (7 bases). The CDR3 spans 15 residues. V lost 0 bases and J 3 bases, leaving 9 bases between the germline ends. CDR1 KGHSH and CDR2 LQKENI come from the germline V gene. Written as DNA, the CDR3 is TGTGCCAGCTCACCACCCGGGGGGCTCTACAATGAGCAGTTCTTC. As protein: CASSPPGGLYNEQFF.

The rearrangement links TRBV6-6 to TRBJ1-5; D is unresolved. The ends were cut back, 0 bases at V and 6 bases at J, with 6 bases in the middle. Germline V gives CDR1 MNHNY, CDR2 SVGAGI (reference sequence). CDR3 length equals 13 residues. This chain's CDR3 is CASSYSIAQPQHF. The CDR3 nucleotides read TGTGCCAGCAGTTACTCGATTGCTCAGCCCCAGCATTTT.